The T cell receptor beta chain under discussion was sequenced for a study of blood T cell repertoires in COVID-19 (dated by TCRdb to 2018 to 2020). For context, the study as a whole: Collaborator samples came from the United States, Italy and Spain and covered acute and convalescent phases of COVID-19. A de-identified subject ID, COVID-19 status, age in years and sex were almost always included in the sample metadata. Samples were obtained from the ongoing ImmuneRACE study (first 160 participants) and from some 1,300 subjects provided by 6 global collaborators. HLA class I and class II types, where available, came from metadata supplied by the sample provider rather than from assay-based typing. The prospective study material was composed of cDNA or gDNA derived from T cells, B-cell-depleted T cells, or PBMCs. The repertoires were released in a freely available public database intended as a resource for research on the immune response to SARS-CoV-2. Deeply sampled blood TCRbeta repertoires from subjects exposed to, actively infected with, or recovered from COVID-19 were included in the dataset.

Broader findings and caveats from the paper: How much clinical and demographic metadata was included differed by source and by participant, and the metadata was provided uncurated.

The CDR3 runs 17 residues from the cysteine to the phenylalanine. Only the CDR3 DNA stays, 51 bases, in frame from base 1. The immunoSEQ Assay, a bias-controlled multiplex PCR, was used to amplify TCRbeta CDR3 regions from genomic DNA. The authors' analysis ran thus. The number of nucleated cells in each sample was estimated from the amplification of reference gene primers within the assay. Sequence reads were collapsed and filtered to measure the absolute abundance of every unique TCRbeta CDR3 rearrangement. Productive Simpson clonality was computed per sample as the square root of Simpson's diversity index over productive rearrangements. Held by TCRdb, this immuneACCESS table contains in-frame sequences only and omits some clones. Under half of the omission traces to an unresolved V gene where checked; the cause of the rest is unknown. The D gene and trimming were derived from the DNA, and the V and J assignments and clone size from that table. A total of 200,000 to 250,000 clones appear in this sample, about nine tenths of them only once. The top ten hold about 1.6% of the sample.

Samples from volunteer blood donors who had recovered from COVID-19 were contributed by a second Seattle source. The collaborating institutions used their own protocols to collect whole blood in K2EDTA tubes. For TCRbeta analysis, collaborator samples were shipped as frozen whole blood, as isolated PBMCs, or as DNA extracted from either sample type. As regards this clone: It lacks a known antigen. No clone much larger than this one lies a single base away; base qualities are absent.

The TCR comes from a woman aged 55-75 years who had recovered from COVID-19. The sample comprised peripheral blood. The chain is encoded by TRBV21-1 joined to TRBJ1-2. TRBV21-1 is given as a pseudogene. The CDR3: CASSPRVGGPVNYGYTF. The DNA sequence reads TGTGCCAGCAGCCCCCGGGTCGGGGGTCCAGTTAACTATGGCTACACCTTC.